This TCR beta chain came from a study of blood T cell repertoires in COVID-19. V dropped 3 bases and J dropped 4 bases, with 11 bases sitting between them. CDR3 length equals 14 residues. Germline lookup yields CDR1 KGHDR and CDR2 SFDVKD. Assay used: immunoSEQ multiplex PCR; TCRdb lists only in-frame clones, some missing. The data hold 35,000 to 55,000 clones, with more than 75% observed a single time. Sequenced sample: peripheral blood. V gene TRBV24-1 combines with J gene TRBJ2-5, with D unresolved. This clonotype was sampled from a man aged 65-85 years with active COVID-19. CDR3 sequence: CATSDRWAGETQYF. DNA of the CDR3: TGTGCCACCAGTGATCGATGGGCCGGAGAGACCCAGTACTTC.